This T cell receptor (beta chain) appears in the sequencing data of a study of shared clonotypes between healthy human individuals. Clones were read by immunoSEQ multiplex PCR, and TCRdb kept only the in-frame ones, dropping some. This sample has hundreds of thousands of clones, with 90% to 95% found just once. Terminally differentiated effector memory CD45RA+ cells were left out of the naive CD8 fraction, which was CD45RO-negative and positively selected for CCR7. Germline assignment: CDR1 PRHDT and CDR2 FYEKMQ (reference sequence). Losses at the gene ends were 1 base for V and 4 bases for J; bases not matched to a gene: 8. The CDR3 consists of 16 residues.

The receptor's source is a woman in her twenties or thirties in good health. Sequenced material: naive CD8+ T cells sorted from blood. The chain uses TRBV13 and TRBJ2-7; TRBD2 aligns across 9 bases. CDR3 nucleotide sequence: TGTGCCAGCAGCTTAGACAGGCGGGAGGGCCGTTACGAGCAGTACTTC. It translates to CASSLDRREGRYEQYF.